This T cell receptor beta chain originates from a study of blood T cells in healthy people across ages. Across the whole study: In model experiments, template switching was able to capture about one barcoded beta molecule for every two T cells that were present.

The CDR3 runs 15 residues. Germline V lookup: CDR1 SGHTA, CDR2 FQGNSA. Primers used in a second PCR of about 6 to 11 cycles were a sample-barcoded 5' primer and a J-beta primer mix. TCRdb analysed the 5' RACE reads with MiXCR anew, one entry per CDR3 protein. This sample has more than 900,000 distinct CDR3 sequences, with roughly 29% found just once. Findings of the study overall: More naive CD4+ cells and higher diversity were found in long-lived than in aged donors.

As regards this clonotype: Its matching antigen is unknown.

These same data were also listed under a study on T cells of mothers and their children. That investigation notes: It was observed that no persistent microchimeric T cell clones could be detected.

Sequencing was performed on blood. The genes are TRBV7-2 and TRBJ2-4, with TRBD2 matching 7 bases. The DNA end favors TRBJ2-7, so the J call may be wrong. This TCR derives from a woman aged 40 to 50 in good health. The DNA of the CDR3 is TGTGCCAGCAGCCCACGGGACTACCCTCCCTACGAGCAGTACTTC. Its translation: CASSPRDYPPYEQYF.